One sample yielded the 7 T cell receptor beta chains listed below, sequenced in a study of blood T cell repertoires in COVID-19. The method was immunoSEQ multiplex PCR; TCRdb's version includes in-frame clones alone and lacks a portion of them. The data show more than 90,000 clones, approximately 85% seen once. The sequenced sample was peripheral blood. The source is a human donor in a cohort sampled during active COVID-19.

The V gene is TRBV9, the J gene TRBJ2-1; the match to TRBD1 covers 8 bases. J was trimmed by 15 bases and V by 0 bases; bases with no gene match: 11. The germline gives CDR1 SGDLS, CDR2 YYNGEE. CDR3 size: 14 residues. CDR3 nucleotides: TGTGCCAGCAGCGTAGCTGTAGGACAGGGCCCTCCGTTCTTC. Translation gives CASSVAVGQGPPFF. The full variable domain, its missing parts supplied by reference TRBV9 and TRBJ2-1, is DSGVTQTPKHLITATGQRVTLRCSPRSGDLSVYWYQQSLDQGLQFLIQYYNGEERAKGNILERFSAQQFPDLHSELNLSSLELGDSALYFCASSVAVGQGPPFFGPGTRLTVL.

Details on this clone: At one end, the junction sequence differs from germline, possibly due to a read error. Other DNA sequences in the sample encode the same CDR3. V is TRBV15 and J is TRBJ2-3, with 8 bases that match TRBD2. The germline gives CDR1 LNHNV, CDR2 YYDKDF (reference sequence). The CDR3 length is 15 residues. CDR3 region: CATSRRGGLLDTQYF. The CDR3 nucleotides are TGCGCCACCAGTCGACGGGGGGGGTTGTTGGATACGCAGTATTTT.

CDR3 in amino acids: CASRSGTRTNEQFF. CDR3 coding DNA: TGTGCCAGCCGATCCGGGACTAGGACGAATGAGCAGTTCTTC. The chain links TRBV27 to TRBJ2-1, with 8 nucleotides matching TRBD2. The CDR3 spans 14 residues. Germline-derived CDR1 and CDR2 are MNHEY and SMNVEV (reference sequence). Germline trimming cut 8 bases from V and 7 bases from J; bases unmatched to any gene: 10.

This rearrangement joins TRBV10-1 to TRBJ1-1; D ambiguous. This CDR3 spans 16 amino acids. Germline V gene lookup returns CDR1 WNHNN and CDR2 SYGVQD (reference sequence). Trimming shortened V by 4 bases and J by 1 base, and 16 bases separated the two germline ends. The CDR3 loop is CASSGRDEGSNTEAFF. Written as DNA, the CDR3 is TGCGCCAGCAGTGGTCGGGATGAGGGATCGAACACTGAAGCTTTCTTT.

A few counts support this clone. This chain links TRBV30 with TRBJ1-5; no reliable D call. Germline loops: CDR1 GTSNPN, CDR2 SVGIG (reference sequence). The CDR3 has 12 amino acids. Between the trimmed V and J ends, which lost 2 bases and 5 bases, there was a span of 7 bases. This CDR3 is CAWSWSDQPQHF. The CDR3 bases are TGTGCCTGGAGTTGGAGCGATCAGCCCCAGCATTTT.

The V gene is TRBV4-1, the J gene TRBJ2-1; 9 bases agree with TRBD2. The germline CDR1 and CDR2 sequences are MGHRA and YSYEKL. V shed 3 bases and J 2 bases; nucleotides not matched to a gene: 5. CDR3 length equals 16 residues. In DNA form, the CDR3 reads TGCGCCAGCAGCCATCTAGCGGGGAGTCCCTACAATGAGCAGTTCTTC. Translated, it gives CASSHLAGSPYNEQFF.

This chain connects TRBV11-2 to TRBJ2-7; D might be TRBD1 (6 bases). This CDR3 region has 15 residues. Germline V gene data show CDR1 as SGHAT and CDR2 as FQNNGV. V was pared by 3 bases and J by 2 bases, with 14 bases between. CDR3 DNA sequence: TGTGCCAGCAGCTTTAGTTCGGGACACCCCTACGAGCAGTACTTC. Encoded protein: CASSFSSGHPYEQYF.